This T cell receptor (beta chain) is from a study of blood T cell repertoires in COVID-19. Study details: Samples of COVID-19 (acute and convalescent) were obtained from the United States, Italy and Spain. T cells, B-cell-depleted T cells, or PBMCs provided the cDNA or gDNA that served as material.

The authors' processing: From reference gene primer amplification, estimates of nucleated cell counts were derived. The assay was immunoSEQ multiplex PCR, and TCRdb's table has in-frame clones only and misses some. D and trimming were read from the DNA, whereas the V and J calls and clone size are those reported in that table. The sample records 150,000 or so clones, around 76% being singletons. This clone was detected only a few times. The germline V gene has CDR1 MDHEN and CDR2 SYDVKM. The CDR3 covers 12 residues. The junction had 2 bases not matched to a gene; V was cut back by 9 bases and J by 1 base.

The receptor's source is a woman between 65 and 79 years old with acute or convalescent COVID-19. Sequencing was carried out using peripheral blood. The gene calls are TRBV28 and TRBJ1-2, with 7 bases aligning to TRBD1. CDR3 in amino acids: CASGDSNYGYTF. The DNA for the CDR3 is TGTGCCAGTGGGGACAGTAACTATGGCTACACCTTC.